The rows below give T cell receptor beta chains drawn from one sample of a study of identifying expanded T cells in peripheral blood. The repertoire was sequenced with immunoSEQ multiplex PCR; TCRdb's copy has only in-frame clones and lacks some. Here the sample spans roughly 86,000 clones, 70% to 90% being singletons. The sequencing input was blood. Source of these receptors: a person aged 18-70 years in good health. The CDR3 runs from the conserved cysteine through the conserved F or W. The D gene is left open where the match is weak. Clone size, where shown, is once, few, many, or a class for clones that have expanded.

v_call: TRBV6-5; j_call: TRBJ1-2; clone_size: few; d_call: -; cdr3_aa: CASSSWAHYGYTF; cdr3_nt: TGTGCCAGCAGTTCTTGGGCGCACTATGGCTACACCTTC
v_call: TRBV6-1; j_call: TRBJ1-4; clone_size: once; d_call: -; cdr3_aa: CASRPWGSFNEKLFF; cdr3_nt: TGTGCCAGCCGGCCGTGGGGTTCCTTTAATGAAAAACTGTTTTTT
v_call: TRBV18; j_call: TRBJ1-5; clone_size: -; d_call: -; cdr3_aa: CASSPGFDQPQHF; cdr3_nt: TGTGCCAGCTCACCAGGGTTCGATCAGCCCCAGCATTTT
v_call: TRBV6-1; j_call: TRBJ1-2; clone_size: -; d_call: -; cdr3_aa: CASSSDRTYGYTF; cdr3_nt: TGTGCCAGCAGTTCAGACAGGACCTATGGCTACACCTTC
v_call: TRBV5-1; j_call: TRBJ2-7; clone_size: once; d_call: -; cdr3_aa: CASSLGGQINEQYF; cdr3_nt: TGCGCCAGCAGCTTGGGTGGACAGATCAACGAGCAGTACTTC
v_call: TRBV6-5; j_call: TRBJ2-3; clone_size: -; d_call: -; cdr3_aa: CASSYRASTDTQYF; cdr3_nt: TGTGCCAGCAGTTATAGGGCCAGCACAGATACGCAGTATTTT
v_call: TRBV27; j_call: TRBJ2-7; clone_size: -; d_call: -; cdr3_aa: CASRPQGSREQYF; cdr3_nt: TGTGCCAGCAGACCTCAGGGTTCTAGAGAGCAGTACTTC
v_call: TRBV7-9; j_call: TRBJ2-7; clone_size: -; d_call: TRBD1; cdr3_aa: CASSFVGDRGYEQYF; cdr3_nt: TGTGCCAGCAGCTTCGTAGGGGACAGGGGGTACGAGCAGTACTTC
v_call: TRBV6-5; j_call: TRBJ1-1; clone_size: once; d_call: -; cdr3_aa: CASSLNGGTEAFF; cdr3_nt: TGTGCCAGCAGCCTTAATGGGGGAACTGAAGCTTTCTTT
v_call: TRBV7-2; j_call: TRBJ2-1; clone_size: -; d_call: -; cdr3_aa: CASSGGGTAYNEQFF; cdr3_nt: TGTGCCAGCAGCGGAGGGGGGACAGCCTACAATGAGCAGTTCTTC
v_call: TRBV19; j_call: TRBJ2-2; clone_size: -; d_call: TRBD2; cdr3_aa: CASSILPGLAGGPIGELFF; cdr3_nt: TGTGCCAGTAGTATTCTCCCTGGACTAGCGGGGGGGCCGATCGGGGAGCTGTTTTTT
v_call: TRBV4-3; j_call: TRBJ2-2; clone_size: -; d_call: -; cdr3_aa: CAITRNLATRTGELFF; cdr3_nt: TGCGCCATAACACGTAATCTAGCGACCCGAACCGGGGAGCTGTTTTTT
v_call: TRBV7-8; j_call: TRBJ2-3; clone_size: -; d_call: TRBD1; cdr3_aa: CASRRTQYRQGARDTQYF; cdr3_nt: TGTGCCAGCAGGCGAACCCAGTATCGACAGGGGGCGAGAGATACGCAGTATTTT
v_call: TRBV6-6; j_call: TRBJ2-1; clone_size: -; d_call: -; cdr3_aa: CASSYSYGANEQFF; cdr3_nt: TGTGCCAGCAGTTACTCGTATGGAGCGAATGAGCAGTTCTTC
v_call: TRBV27; j_call: TRBJ1-2; clone_size: -; d_call: -; cdr3_aa: CASSLWGGSNYGYTF; cdr3_nt: TGTGCCAGCAGTTTATGGGGGGGCTCTAACTATGGCTACACCTTC
v_call: TRBV27; j_call: TRBJ2-7; clone_size: -; d_call: -; cdr3_aa: CASSLRGTLGEQYF; cdr3_nt: TGTGCCAGCAGTTTAAGGGGGACACTGGGCGAGCAGTACTTC
v_call: TRBV2; j_call: TRBJ2-5; clone_size: -; d_call: -; cdr3_aa: CASSAYRQETQYF; cdr3_nt: TGTGCCAGCAGTGCCTACAGACAAGAGACCCAGTACTTC
v_call: TRBV4-1; j_call: TRBJ2-7; clone_size: -; d_call: -; cdr3_aa: CASSQEIGAGLRRYEQYF; cdr3_nt: TGCGCCAGCAGCCAAGAGATAGGAGCCGGGCTCAGACGATACGAGCAGTACTTC
v_call: TRBV11-2; j_call: TRBJ2-2; clone_size: once; d_call: -; cdr3_aa: CASRQNTGELFF; cdr3_nt: TGTGCCAGCAGGCAAAACACCGGGGAGCTGTTTTTT
v_call: TRBV19; j_call: TRBJ1-6; clone_size: once; d_call: -; cdr3_aa: CATTVSSYNSPLHF; cdr3_nt: TGTGCCACGACGGTGAGCTCCTATAATTCACCCCTCCACTTT
v_call: TRBV7-2; j_call: TRBJ1-3; clone_size: -; d_call: TRBD1; cdr3_aa: CASSLFRQGGNTIYF; cdr3_nt: TGTGCCAGCAGCTTATTTCGACAGGGAGGAAACACCATATATTTT
v_call: TRBV27; j_call: TRBJ2-2; clone_size: once; d_call: -; cdr3_aa: CASSLYTGELFF; cdr3_nt: TGTGCCAGCAGTTTGTACACCGGGGAGCTGTTTTTT